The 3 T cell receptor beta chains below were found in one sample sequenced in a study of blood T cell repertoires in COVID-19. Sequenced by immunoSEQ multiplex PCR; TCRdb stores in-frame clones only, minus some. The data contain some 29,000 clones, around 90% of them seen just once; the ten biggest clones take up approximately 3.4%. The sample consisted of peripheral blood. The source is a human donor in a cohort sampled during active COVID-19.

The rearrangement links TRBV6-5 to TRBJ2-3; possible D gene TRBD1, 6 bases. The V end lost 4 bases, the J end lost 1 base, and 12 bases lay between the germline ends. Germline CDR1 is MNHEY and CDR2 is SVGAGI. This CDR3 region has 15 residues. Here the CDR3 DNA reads TGTGCCAGCAGTTCGCGAAACAGGGGCACAGATACGCAGTATTTT. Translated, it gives CASSSRNRGTDTQYF.

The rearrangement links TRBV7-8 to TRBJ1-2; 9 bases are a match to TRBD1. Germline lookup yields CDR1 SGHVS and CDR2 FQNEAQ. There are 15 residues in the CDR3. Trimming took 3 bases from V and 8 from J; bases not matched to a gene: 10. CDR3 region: CASSLTGGNPGGYTF. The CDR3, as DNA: TGTGCCAGCAGCTTGACAGGGGGGAACCCGGGCGGCTACACCTTC.

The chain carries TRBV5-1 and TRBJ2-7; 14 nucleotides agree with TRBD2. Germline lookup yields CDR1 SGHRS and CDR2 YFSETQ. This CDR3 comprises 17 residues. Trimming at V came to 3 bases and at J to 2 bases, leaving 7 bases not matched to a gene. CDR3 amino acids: CASSSGLAGATPYEQYF. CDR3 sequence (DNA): TGCGCCAGCAGCTCGGGACTAGCGGGGGCCACACCCTACGAGCAGTACTTC.